One and the same sample provided the 14 T cell receptor beta chains below, sequenced in a study of cytomegalovirus exposure and HLA in healthy donors. The PCR ran on 60 Vbeta and 13 Jbeta primers. Generated by immunoSEQ multiplex PCR, the TCRdb table keeps only in-frame clones and is missing some. Of 200,000 to 250,000 clones in the sample, roughly 87% were seen once. Input material: PBMCs. The receptors stem from a woman aged 40 to 50 in good health and CMV-seropositive.

The chain has TRBV18 and TRBJ2-7, with D tentatively TRBD1 (6 bases). This CDR3 has 14 amino acids. Trimming removed 0 bases from V and 3 bases from J, with 9 bases in between. Looked up from germline, CDR1 is KGHSH and CDR2 is LQKENI. This CDR3 is CASSPPGASYEQYF. CDR3 sequence (DNA): TGTGCCAGCTCACCACCGGGGGCGAGCTACGAGCAGTACTTC.

The sample holds one count of this clone. The chain carries TRBV9 and TRBJ1-4; D ambiguous. Germline assignment: CDR1 SGDLS and CDR2 YYNGEE. This CDR3 region has 16 residues. V lost 0 bases and J lost 7, with 16 bases in between. The CDR3 loop reads CASSVGSTKYSEKLFF. CDR3 DNA: TGTGCCAGCAGCGTAGGATCAACGAAATATAGTGAAAAACTGTTTTTT. The full variable domain, rest sourced from reference TRBV9 and TRBJ1-4, is DSGVTQTPKHLITATGQRVTLRCSPRSGDLSVYWYQQSLDQGLQFLIQYYNGEERAKGNILERFSAQQFPDLHSELNLSSLELGDSALYFCASSVGSTKYSEKLFFGSGTQLSVL.

The chain is built from TRBV7-8 and TRBJ2-1, with 10 bases that match TRBD2. Trimming cost V 3 bases and J 5 bases; bases outside gene matches: 4. There are 15 residues in the CDR3. Germline V gives CDR1 SGHVS, CDR2 FQNEAQ. This CDR3 is CASSFRAGGDNEQFF. CDR3 sequence (DNA): TGTGCCAGCAGCTTTCGAGCGGGAGGGGACAATGAGCAGTTCTTC.

The genes are TRBV19 and TRBJ1-1; D is undetermined. V lost 3 bases to trimming and J lost 5 bases, with 13 bases between them. Germline CDR1 is LNHDA and CDR2 is SQIVND (reference sequence). This CDR3 has 14 residues. This CDR3 reads CASSMGRDETEAFF. Written as DNA, the CDR3 is TGTGCCAGTAGTATGGGGAGGGATGAGACTGAAGCTTTCTTT.

The chain uses TRBV6-1 and TRBJ1-1, with D hard to call. This CDR3 comprises 15 residues. The germline V gene encodes CDR1 MNHNS and CDR2 SASEGT. Trimming left V 1 base short and J 0 bases short, with 9 bases between. CDR3 DNA sequence: TGTGCCAGCAGTGAAGTACAACGGGTGAACACTGAAGCTTTCTTT. Its translation is CASSEVQRVNTEAFF.

The CDR3, as DNA: TGCGCCAGCAGCTGGACAGATCGCAACACTGAAGCTTTCTTT. It translates to CASSWTDRNTEAFF. This chain joins TRBV5-1 and TRBJ1-1, with D perhaps matching TRBD1 (6 bases). The CDR3 contains 14 residues. Trimming left V 3 bases short and J 2 bases short, with 11 bases between. Germline V lookup: CDR1 SGHRS, CDR2 YFSETQ.

The rearrangement joins TRBV7-3 to TRBJ2-2, with a tentative D call TRBD1 (5 bases). This CDR3 contains 13 residues. Germline V lookup: CDR1 SGHTA, CDR2 FQGTGA. Between the trimmed V and J ends, which lost 6 bases and 6 bases, there was a span of 11 bases. The CDR3 DNA is TGTGCCAGCAGGCCCCCAGGGTCCGGGGAGCTGTTTTTT. Protein: CASRPPGSGELFF.

The genes are TRBV18 and TRBJ2-7; 9 nucleotides match TRBD2. The V gene end was trimmed by 3 bases and the J gene end by 7 bases; junction bases not matched to a gene: 13. This CDR3 comprises 16 residues. Germline CDR1 and CDR2: KGHSH and LQKENI. The CDR3, as DNA: TGTGCCAGCTCACCGCGAGGGCTAGCGGGAATTGGTGAGCAGTACTTC. Translating gives CASSPRGLAGIGEQYF.

V and J are TRBV7-8 and TRBJ1-2; D is unclear. The V and J ends lost 5 bases and 4 bases respectively, with 17 bases between them. CDR3 length equals 15 residues. Germline V gene lookup returns CDR1 SGHVS and CDR2 FQNEAQ. The CDR3: CASSPRLGRSYGYTF. CDR3 DNA sequence: TGTGCCAGCAGCCCCCGGTTGGGCCGGTCCTATGGCTACACCTTC.

This clone occurred a few times. The gene calls are TRBV6-5 and TRBJ1-2; possibly TRBD1 for D (6 bases). Germline assignment: CDR1 MNHEY and CDR2 SVGAGI. Trimming pared 5 bases from V and 8 bases from J, leaving 15 bases between. This CDR3 is 13 amino acids long. The CDR3 protein is CASSPQGLTGYTF. In DNA form, the CDR3 reads TGTGCCAGCAGTCCACAGGGCCTTACGGGCTACACCTTC.

This clone was observed a few times. This sequence joins TRBV4-2 and TRBJ2-3; D possibly corresponds to TRBD2 (6 bases). The CDR3 contains 11 residues. CDR1 is LGHNA and CDR2 is YNFKEQ in the germline V gene. Between the trimmed V and J ends, which lost 8 bases and 6 bases, there was a span of 9 bases. The CDR3 DNA reads TGTGCCAGCCGACTAGGGGATACGCAGTATTTT. Protein sequence: CASRLGDTQYF.

The chain carries TRBV6-5 and TRBJ2-4; 7 nucleotides match TRBD1. Germline-derived CDR1 and CDR2 are MNHEY and SVGAGI. Trimming took 6 bases from V and 6 from J; bases not matched to a gene: 8. This CDR3 comprises 14 residues. CDR3 residues: CASSIEGARNIQYF. The CDR3 nucleotides read TGTGCCAGCAGCATCGAGGGGGCGAGAAACATTCAGTACTTC.

The CDR3 DNA reads TGCAGCGTGCAGACAGGGGGCTTTACTGGGGCCAACGTCCTGACTTTC. Amino acid sequence: CSVQTGGFTGANVLTF. The rearrangement joins TRBV29-1 to TRBJ2-6, with 10 positions matching TRBD1. The length of the CDR3 is 16 residues. Germline CDR1 reads SQVTM; CDR2 reads ANQGSEA. Trimming at V came to 6 bases and at J to 2 bases, leaving 7 bases not matched to a gene.

This sequence joins TRBV27 and TRBJ2-7, with 10 bases aligning to TRBD1. V shed 6 bases and J 3 bases; nucleotides not matched to a gene: 11. CDR3 length: 16 amino acids. Germline CDR1 reads MNHEY; CDR2 reads SMNVEV (reference sequence). Written as DNA, the CDR3 is TGTGCCAGCAGATCCCTAACTGGACAGGGGGACTACGAGCAGTACTTC. This gives the protein CASRSLTGQGDYEQYF.